The sequence of this TCR beta chain was determined in a study of blood T cell repertoires in COVID-19 (dated by TCRdb to the early 2020s). As for the study more broadly: The collaborator samples originated in the United States, Italy and Spain and spanned the acute and convalescent phases of COVID-19. Where HLA class I and class II types were available, the types were taken from metadata supplied by the sample provider, not from assay-based typing. Sample metadata almost always included a de-identified subject ID, COVID-19 status, age in years and sex. The repertoires were released in a freely available public database meant as a resource for research on the immune response to SARS-CoV-2. The prospective study material was composed of cDNA or gDNA derived from T cells, B-cell-depleted T cells, or PBMCs. The dataset comprised deeply sampled blood TCRbeta repertoires from subjects exposed to, actively infected with, or recovered from COVID-19. Samples came from the ongoing ImmuneRACE study (first 160 participants) plus 1,254 subjects from 6 global collaborators.

TCRbeta CDR3 regions were amplified from genomic DNA by means of the immunoSEQ Assay, a bias-controlled multiplex PCR. Per the authors' processing: Within the assay, amplification of reference gene primers was used to estimate how many nucleated cells each sample contained. To quantify the absolute abundance of each unique TCRbeta CDR3 rearrangement, sequence reads were collapsed and filtered. For each sample, productive Simpson clonality was calculated as the square root of Simpson's diversity index over productive rearrangements. Here the immuneACCESS table is served through TCRdb, limited to in-frame sequences with V and J called. Missing clones are a known gap in these copies; in checked studies unresolved V genes cover under half, and the rest lacks a known reason. V, J and clone size were drawn from that table, and D and trimming were deduced from the DNA. The sample table records a few hundred thousand clones; roughly four fifths of these occur just once. Approximately 5% of the sample is taken by the ten largest.

The CDR1 and CDR2 encoded by the germline V gene are MNHNS and SASEGT. The CDR3, from cysteine to phenylalanine, totals 12 residues. Only the CDR3 region is kept as DNA, spanning 36 bases read in frame from base 1. V sheds 3 bases and J sheds 6 bases, leaving 7 bases between their ends. Enrolling through a virtual design, the prospective study's participants ranged in age from about 18 to 100 years and lived across some 22 United States geographic areas. To assign participants to cohorts, the prospective study relied on clinical history that participants themselves reported in a screening survey and a study questionnaire. For ImmuneRACE Cohort 3, a participant was defined as recovered based on two consecutive negative NP/OP PCR tests, clearance by a healthcare professional, or resolution of symptoms. Each participant in the prospective study had whole blood, serum and a nasopharyngeal or oropharyngeal swab collected by mobile phlebotomists. Prospective study participants could optionally give additional blood draws and questionnaires over an approximately two-month period. Before DNA extraction, blood samples from the prospective study were shipped at room temperature or frozen.

General findings and caveats noted by the study authors: The quantity of clinical and demographic metadata differed by source and by participant and was supplied without curation.

A remark on this clone: No antigen is known for it. No base qualities exist here, and no much larger clone lies one base off it.

This receptor was identified in a woman in her fifties or sixties who had recovered from COVID-19. The sequencing sample was made of PBMCs or T cells enriched from blood (not recorded which). The V and J segments used are TRBV6-1 and TRBJ2-3; confidence is insufficient to name the D gene. CDR3 sequence: CASSENEDTQYF. Here is the DNA: TGTGCCAGCAGTGAGAACGAGGATACGCAGTATTTT.